These 20 T cell receptor beta chains came from one sample sequenced in a study of blood T cell repertoires in COVID-19. Sequenced by immunoSEQ multiplex PCR; TCRdb stores in-frame clones only, minus some. The table has fewer than 400,000 clones, 85% seen once. Sequenced: peripheral blood. The source of these receptors is a woman aged 18 to 35 with acute or convalescent COVID-19.

DNA of the CDR3: TGTGCCAGCAGCGGACAGGGAAGTTCCTACGAGCAGTACTTC. Its protein is CASSGQGSSYEQYF. The rearrangement uses TRBV2 and TRBJ2-7; 8 bases line up with TRBD1. Losses at the gene ends were 6 bases for V and 1 base for J; bases not matched to a gene: 5. The CDR3 loop spans 14 amino acids. CDR1 SNHLY and CDR2 FYNNEI come from the germline V gene. Supplemented by reference TRBV2 and TRBJ2-7, the full variable domain reads EPEVTQTPSHQVTQMGQEVILRCVPISNHLYFYWYRQILGQKVEFLVSFYNNEISEKSEIFDDQFSVERPDGSNFTLKIRSTKLEDSAMYFCASSGQGSSYEQYFGPGTRLTVT.

The J gene is TRBJ1-4, the V gene TRBV29-1; D possibly corresponds to TRBD1 (6 bases). The germline gives CDR1 SQVTM, CDR2 ANQGSEA. The length of the CDR3 is 13 residues. V lost 7 bases, J lost 7 bases, and 16 bases lay in between. The CDR3 DNA follows: TGCAGCGCCCGTGAGGGGGTGGGTGAAAAACTGTTTTTT. Encoded protein: CSAREGVGEKLFF.

This clone was counted only a few times. The chain uses TRBV30 and TRBJ2-7; TRBD1 agrees at 9 bases. The ends lost 2 bases at V and 0 bases at J; junction bases unmatched: 17. The CDR3 is made up of 19 amino acids. The germline gives CDR1 GTSNPN, CDR2 SVGIG (reference sequence). In DNA form, the CDR3 reads TGTGCCTGGAGTAAATATTGGGAGGACAGGGGTCCTAGCTCCTACGAGCAGTACTTC. This sequence encodes CAWSKYWEDRGPSSYEQYF.

V usage is TRBV4-2 and J usage is TRBJ2-5; 13 bases match TRBD2. The CDR3 length is 18 residues. Looked up from germline, CDR1 is LGHNA and CDR2 is YNFKEQ. V was pared by 3 bases and J by 4 bases, with 11 bases of the junction left unmatched. CDR3 sequence reads: CASSQVRTSGRIVETQYF. Written as DNA, the CDR3 is TGTGCCAGCAGCCAGGTCCGGACTAGCGGGAGAATTGTAGAGACCCAGTACTTC.

The V gene is TRBV5-1, the J gene TRBJ1-1; D gene uncertain. Trimming took 3 bases from V and 1 from J, leaving 10 bases between them. Per the germline V gene, CDR1 is SGHRS and CDR2 is YFSETQ. The CDR3 consists of 14 residues. CDR3 sequence (DNA): TGCGCCAGCAGCTACTATCGGGAGAACACTGAAGCTTTCTTT. This gives the protein CASSYYRENTEAFF. The whole variable domain, remainder taken from reference TRBV5-1 and TRBJ1-1, is KAGVTQTPRYLIKTRGQQVTLSCSPISGHRSVSWYQQTPGQGLQFLFEYFSETQRNKGNFPGRFSGRQFSNSRSEMNVSTLELGDSALYLCASSYYRENTEAFFGQGTRLTVV.

The rearrangement links TRBV9 to TRBJ1-1; perhaps TRBD1 as D (6 bases). Deletions cut 7 bases from V and 1 base from J, with 14 bases between. Looked up from germline, CDR1 is SGDLS and CDR2 is YYNGEE. This CDR3 has 14 residues. The CDR3 spells CASARDTQNTEAFF. The CDR3 bases are TGTGCCAGCGCCAGGGACACACAGAACACTGAAGCTTTCTTT.

This chain joins TRBV19 and TRBJ1-2; D gene ambiguous. The CDR3 sequence is 15 residues long. V was cut by 0 bases and J by 4 bases, with 12 bases left in between. Germline values: CDR1 LNHDA, CDR2 SQIVND (reference sequence). CDR3 bases: TGTGCCAGTAGTATAGATCCCAGGAATCCCTATGGCTACACCTTC. This gives the protein CASSIDPRNPYGYTF.

CDR3 bases: TGTGCCTGGAGTCGACTGATCTCTGGAAACACCATATATTTT. This codes for CAWSRLISGNTIYF. The chain couples TRBV30 to TRBJ1-3, with D uncertain. Per the germline V gene, CDR1 is GTSNPN and CDR2 is SVGIG (reference sequence). The V end lost 2 bases, the J end lost 0 bases, and 8 bases lay between the germline ends. The CDR3 length is 14 residues.

V gene TRBV4-1 combines with J gene TRBJ2-7; 8 bases are a match to TRBD1. The V gene's germline CDR1 is MGHRA and CDR2 YSYEKL. J lost 4 bases, V lost 0 bases, and 2 bases had no gene match. The CDR3 extends over 14 amino acids. The CDR3: CASSQETGGYEQYF. CDR3 nucleotide sequence: TGCGCCAGCAGCCAAGAAACAGGGGGATACGAGCAGTACTTC.

The genes are TRBV13 and TRBJ2-6; 10 bases are shared with TRBD2. Germline lookup yields CDR1 PRHDT and CDR2 FYEKMQ (reference sequence). The CDR3 sequence is 14 residues long. After removal of 0 bases from V and 14 bases from J, the junction contained 4 bases not matched to a gene. The CDR3 loop is CASSLGTSGRILTF. Here the CDR3 DNA reads TGTGCCAGCAGCTTAGGGACTAGCGGGCGGATCCTGACTTTC.

The chain uses TRBV5-1 and TRBJ1-2; D unclear. The CDR3 covers 13 residues. Germline CDR1 is SGHRS and CDR2 is YFSETQ. V was clipped by 4 bases and J by 2 bases, with 9 bases between them. This CDR3 is CASSPDMNYGYTF. The CDR3 DNA follows: TGCGCCAGCAGCCCCGACATGAACTATGGCTACACCTTC.

CDR3: CATRIRGPEAFF. As DNA, the CDR3 is TGTGCCACCAGAATTAGAGGGCCTGAAGCTTTCTTT. V gene TRBV24-1 combines with J gene TRBJ1-1, with unresolved D. Trimming pared 7 bases from V and 6 bases from J, leaving 11 bases between. The CDR3 loop spans 12 amino acids. Germline V gene data show CDR1 as KGHDR and CDR2 as SFDVKD.

This chain uses TRBV7-7 with TRBJ1-4; D might be TRBD1 (5 bases). Germline CDR1 and CDR2: SSHAT and FNYEAQ (reference sequence). The CDR3 sequence is 14 residues long. The V gene lost 3 bases and the J gene lost 8 bases, with 13 bases spanning the gap. CDR3 region: CASSFGGVGEKLFF. CDR3 nucleotides: TGTGCCAGCAGCTTTGGGGGGGTAGGCGAAAAACTGTTTTTT. The whole variable domain, filled in from reference TRBV7-7 and TRBJ1-4, reads GAGVSQSPRYKVTKRGQDVTLRCDPISSHATLYWYQQALGQGPEFLTYFNYEAQPDKSGLPSDRFSAERPEGSISTLTIQRTEQRDSAMYRCASSFGGVGEKLFFGSGTQLSVL.

The chain couples TRBV9 to TRBJ2-1, with TRBD2 matching 8 bases. J was trimmed by 8 bases and V by 3 bases; bases with no gene match: 7. CDR1 is SGDLS, CDR2 YYNGEE, per germline. CDR3 size: 14 residues. The CDR3 loop is CASSAGGRIDEQFF. The CDR3, as DNA: TGTGCCAGCAGCGCGGGCGGGAGGATCGATGAGCAGTTCTTC.

V and J are TRBV9 and TRBJ2-5; 7 bases match TRBD2. The trim removed 4 bases at V and 5 bases at J, leaving 8 bases unmatched. The V gene's germline CDR1 is SGDLS and CDR2 YYNGEE. This CDR3 contains 14 residues. CDR3 nucleotide sequence: TGTGCCAGCAGCAGAATGGGGGGGGTGGAGACCCAGTACTTC. Protein product: CASSRMGGVETQYF.

The gene calls are TRBV19 and TRBJ2-7, with TRBD2 matching 8 bases. This CDR3 is 15 amino acids long. The V gene end was trimmed by 5 bases and the J gene end by 4 bases; junction bases not matched to a gene: 10. CDR1 LNHDA and CDR2 SQIVND come from the germline V gene (reference sequence). The CDR3 DNA follows: TGTGCCAGTAGTCTCCGGGGTAGCGGGATATACGAGCAGTACTTC. It specifies CASSLRGSGIYEQYF.

V gene TRBV7-3 combines with J gene TRBJ1-2, with D possibly matching TRBD1 (6 bases). Trimming removed 2 bases from V and 3 bases from J, with 16 bases in between. In germline, CDR1 is SGHTA, CDR2 FQGTGA. The CDR3 is 16 residues long. CDR3 bases: TGTGCCAGCAGCTTAGCAGGGGAAGGCGGGTACTATGGCTACACCTTC. This encodes CASSLAGEGGYYGYTF.

This chain joins TRBV29-1 and TRBJ2-2, with D unresolved. The V end was cut by 2 bases, the J end by 0 bases, with 4 bases between. Germline values: CDR1 SQVTM, CDR2 ANQGSEA. CDR3 length equals 13 residues. CDR3 sequence (DNA): TGCAGCGTTGAATCAGCGAACACCGGGGAGCTGTTTTTT. It encodes CSVESANTGELFF.

The rearrangement links TRBV9 to TRBJ2-1, with 9 bases fitting TRBD2. The J segment lost 10 bases and the V segment lost 3 bases, leaving 11 bases of the junction unmatched. Germline V CDR1 and CDR2: SGDLS, YYNGEE. CDR3 length: 15 amino acids. The CDR3 sequence: CASSGDQGLAGEQFF. The CDR3 DNA is TGTGCCAGCAGCGGAGACCAGGGACTAGCTGGGGAGCAGTTCTTC.

V is TRBV9 and J is TRBJ1-5; possible D gene TRBD1, 5 bases. CDR1 is SGDLS, CDR2 YYNGEE, per germline. This CDR3 is 13 amino acids long. V was clipped by 3 bases and J by 7 bases, with 11 bases between them. This chain's CDR3 is CASSETGGQPQHF. CDR3 DNA sequence: TGTGCCAGCAGCGAAACGGGGGGACAGCCCCAGCATTTT.